This T cell receptor (beta chain) was observed in a study of T cell repertoires in ileal Crohn's disease. Study as a whole: At postoperative colonoscopy, neoterminal ileum biopsies were taken as M6.

Comments on this clone: Antigen: not known. At one end, the junction sequence differs from germline, possibly due to a read error.

Time point described: neoterminal ileum biopsy at postoperative endoscopy, about 6 months after surgery. Study results and limitations: Endoscopic recurrence occurred in every patient whose clonality exceeded 26.8%.

Germline V gene sequence: CDR1 SGHNT, CDR2 YYREEE (reference sequence). The CDR3 runs to 12 residues. Here immunoSEQ multiplex PCR was the method, and the copy in TCRdb shows in-frame clones only, minus some. The sample has 9,400 or so clones; roughly 75% are singletons. The receptor was derived from an adult with Crohn's disease. The chain combines TRBV5-4 with TRBJ2-1; D may be TRBD2 (5 bases). The sequenced sample was ileal tissue. CDR3: CAITDSHNEQFF. In DNA, the CDR3 is TGTGCCATCACGGACTCCCACAATGAGCAGTTCTTC.